This T cell receptor (beta chain) emerged from a study of cytomegalovirus exposure and HLA in healthy donors. Study observations and caveats: Some V segments (TRBV6-2 and TRBV6-3 among them) were excluded as indistinguishable. Sequence variants that were highly shared formed a cluster that was likely a sequencing artifact. Highest at DRB1 and lowest at HLA-C, TCR association rates differed among HLA loci in a later analysis. Sequences of the TCR beta chain were said to predict the HLA-A and HLA-B alleles of most subjects accurately.

A word on this clone: Its antigen is unidentified.

In the PCR, 60 Vbeta and 13 Jbeta primers were used. The protocol was immunoSEQ multiplex PCR, while the TCRdb copy is restricted to in-frame clones and leaves out a portion. The table records 130,000 to 150,000 clones, around 83% of them present only once. The CDR3 has 15 amino acids. V was trimmed by 0 bases and J by 4 bases, leaving 13 bases between them. Germline loops: CDR1 MGHRA, CDR2 YSYEKL. The chain couples TRBV4-1 to TRBJ2-7, with D perhaps matching TRBD2 (5 bases). The origin of this receptor is a male donor in good health and CMV-seropositive. The sample comprised PBMCs. CDR3 in DNA: TGCGCCAGCAGCCAAGATCTCACTAGGAGGTACGAGCAGTACTTC. It translates to CASSQDLTRRYEQYF.